The entry that follows covers one T cell receptor beta chain sequence. What it binds is unknown. The repertoire was sequenced with immunoSEQ multiplex PCR; TCRdb's copy has only in-frame clones and lacks some. Of about 70,000 clones listed, 80% to 95% are singletons. The data were taken from a study of lymphopenia after photon versus proton radiotherapy. Whole-study results and caveats: Proton therapy kept repertoires fairly stable, unlike photons, which gained effector/memory cells. After lymphocyte nadir, photon-treated repertoires showed oligoclonal expansion, especially CD8+ Temra. Authors raise, but do not show, better survival with proton therapy. Larger post-nadir TCR diversity loss correlated inversely with survival in deceased patients.

This TCR was recovered from a woman aged 40 to 50 with cholangiocarcinoma. Material: peripheral blood, obtained from a patient treated with photon-based radiotherapy.

The CDR3 loop is CASSQEISQLAIPPDTQYF. The CDR3 coding sequence is TGCGCCAGCAGCCAAGAGATAAGTCAATTGGCAATCCCGCCAGATACGCAGTATTTT. The chain recombines TRBV4-3 with TRBJ2-3; D gene uncertain. Per the germline V gene, CDR1 is LGHNA and CDR2 is YSLEER. V shed 0 bases and J shed 4 bases, with 23 bases lying between them. The CDR3 runs to 19 residues.